These 9 T cell receptor beta chains came from one sample sequenced in a study of control samples from healthy donors and cancer patients. Measured with immunoSEQ multiplex PCR; TCRdb has only the in-frame clones, and not every one. In the table there are some 150,000 clones, roughly 93% of which are singletons. Sequencing input: blood. Receptors were obtained from a woman aged 55-70 years in good health.

The rearrangement links TRBV3-1 (or the pseudogene TRBV3-2) to TRBJ2-7; TRBD1 or TRBD2 may be the D gene (5 bases each). In germline, CDR1 is LGHDT, CDR2 YNNKEL (reference sequence). The CDR3 has 15 amino acids. V was pared by 6 bases and J by 6 bases, with 21 bases between. CDR3 residues: CASSSEGRWGSEQYF. CDR3 bases: TGTGCCAGCAGTTCCGAGGGGAGATGGGGATCCGAGCAGTACTTC.

Here the CDR3 DNA reads TGTGCCAGCAGCCCAGGGACAGGAAGGGGAGAGACCCAGTACTTC. It codes for CASSPGTGRGETQYF. The chain couples TRBV11-3 to TRBJ2-5, with 8 bases lining up with TRBD1. The CDR3 covers 15 residues. Losses at the gene ends were 5 bases for V and 4 bases for J; bases not matched to a gene: 9. The germline V gene has CDR1 SGHNT and CDR2 YENEEA.

The chain employs TRBV28 and TRBJ1-1; D remains ambiguous. The CDR3 length is 11 residues. The V end lost 3 bases, the J end lost 2 bases, and 1 base lay between the germline ends. Germline-derived CDR1 and CDR2 are MDHEN and SYDVKM. Here the CDR3 reads CASSFNTEAFF. CDR3 nucleotide sequence: TGTGCCAGCAGTTTTAACACTGAAGCTTTCTTT.

This clone was detected a few times. The V and J genes are TRBV4-3 and TRBJ1-5, with TRBD1 as a possible D gene (5 bases). Trimming stripped 0 bases from V and 1 base from J, with 13 bases between. The CDR3 spans 17 residues. Looked up from germline, CDR1 is LGHNA and CDR2 is YSLEER. The CDR3 protein is CASSQDPGPASNQPQHF. In nucleotides, the CDR3 is TGCGCCAGCAGCCAAGACCCAGGGCCGGCGAGCAATCAGCCCCAGCATTTT.

The rearrangement links TRBV5-1 to TRBJ1-1, with D uncertain. The V end lost 4 bases, the J end lost 0 bases, and 19 bases lay between the germline ends. CDR1 is SGHRS and CDR2 is YFSETQ in the germline V gene. The CDR3 is 17 residues long. The CDR3 sequence: CASSGWLGNIMNTEAFF. The DNA of the CDR3 is TGCGCCAGCAGCGGATGGTTGGGGAATATTATGAACACTGAAGCTTTCTTT.

This clone was seen once. CDR3 region: CASSLKSGRGVPDTQYF. In nucleotides, the CDR3 is TGTGCCAGCAGCTTAAAAAGTGGCAGGGGCGTCCCAGATACGCAGTATTTT. The J gene is TRBJ2-3, the V gene TRBV7-9; possible D gene TRBD1, 6 bases. Germline V gene sequence: CDR1 SEHNR, CDR2 FQNEAQ (reference sequence). V dropped 2 bases and J dropped 4 bases, with 19 bases sitting between them. The CDR3 is 17 residues long.

The chain employs TRBV4-3 and TRBJ1-6; the D gene is possibly TRBD1 (6 bases). The ends were cut back, 1 base at V and 7 bases at J, with 8 bases in the middle. The germline gives CDR1 LGHNA, CDR2 YSLEER. CDR3 size: 14 residues. As DNA, the CDR3 is TGCGCCAGCAGCCAAGTTACAGGGAATTCACCCCTCCACTTT. Translating gives CASSQVTGNSPLHF.

This sequence joins TRBV19 and TRBJ2-5; TRBD1 matches at 7 bases. The germline CDR1 and CDR2 sequences are LNHDA and SQIVND (reference sequence). The CDR3 extends over 14 amino acids. Unmatched junction bases numbered 3, after V lost 4 bases and J lost 1 base. The CDR3: CASSRQGLQETQYF. The CDR3 DNA is TGTGCCAGTAGTAGACAGGGCCTCCAAGAGACCCAGTACTTC. The full variable domain, its missing parts supplied by reference TRBV19 and TRBJ2-5, is DGGITQSPKYLFRKEGQNVTLSCEQNLNHDAMYWYRQDPGQGLRLIYYSQIVNDFQKGDIAEGYSVSREKKESFPLTVTSAQKNPTAFYLCASSRQGLQETQYFGPGTRLLVL.

This chain connects TRBV10-3 to TRBJ1-2, with 8 positions matching TRBD1. With 11 bases clipped from V and 8 bases from J, the junction kept 13 bases outside the gene matches. Germline-derived CDR1 and CDR2 are ENHRY and SYGVKD. The length of the CDR3 is 13 residues. The CDR3, as DNA: TGTGCCGTCCGACTGGACAGGGCGGTCGGCTACACCTTC. Translating gives CAVRLDRAVGYTF.